This is a list of T cell receptor beta chains from one sample in a study of T cell clones after liver transplantation. This table comes from immunoSEQ multiplex PCR, and its TCRdb copy is limited to in-frame clones, with some not included. The table includes around 110,000 clones, about nine tenths detected once. The sample consisted of CD4+ T cells from blood, taken 12 months after liver transplant. These receptors came from a human patient who received a liver transplant. The T cells may partly be graft donor cells. Each CDR3 is given with its conserved first and last residue. The order of the fields is J gene, V gene, clone size, D gene, CDR3 DNA, CDR3 protein. A D gene is named only where the DNA matches it firmly. Rows give clone size only sometimes, using once, few, many, or a class for an expanded clone.

>TRBJ1-2|TRBV9|NA|NA
TGTGCCAGCAGCGTAGGAGGAACAGGTGGGGTAGGCTACACCTTC
CASSVGGTGGVGYTF
>TRBJ1-2|TRBV29-1|NA|TRBD1
TGCAGCGCCCACCGGGACAGGGTCGGCTACACCTTC
CSAHRDRVGYTF
>TRBJ2-1|TRBV7-2|once|TRBD2
TGTGCCAGCAGCTTTAAACGGGAGGGCACTAATGAGCAGTTCTTC
CASSFKREGTNEQFF
>TRBJ2-3|TRBV28|NA|TRBD1
TGTGCCAGCAGTTCCACCGGGACAGGGGTTAGTACGCAGTATTTT
CASSSTGTGVSTQYF
>TRBJ2-1|TRBV7-2|NA|NA
TGTGCCAGCAGCTTAGCTGCCCGGTCAAGCTCCTACAATGAGCAGTTCTTC
CASSLAARSSSYNEQFF
>TRBJ1-1|TRBV30|NA|NA
TGTGCCTGCAAAGGACCGTTGAACACTGAAGCTTTCTTT
CACKGPLNTEAFF
>TRBJ1-3|TRBV4-1|NA|NA
TGCGCCAGCAGCCTAAGAGAAAACGACTCTGGAAACACCATATATTTT
CASSLRENDSGNTIYF
>TRBJ2-5|TRBV11-3|NA|NA
TGTGCCAGCGGAGACCGGGGGCGGGAGACCCAGTACTTC
CASGDRGRETQYF
>TRBJ2-1|TRBV11-3|NA|NA
TGTGCCAGCAGCTTGGGCAGGTCTAATGAGCAGTTCTTC
CASSLGRSNEQFF
>TRBJ1-5|TRBV19|few|NA
TGTGCCAGTAGTCCTGAGGGGGGATTCCTTAGCAATCAGCCCCAGCATTTT
CASSPEGGFLSNQPQHF
>TRBJ2-3|TRBV6-1|NA|NA
TGTGCCAGCACCGGGGTCCAGCTCCCAGATACGCAGTATTTT
CASTGVQLPDTQYF
>TRBJ2-7|TRBV5-1|few|TRBD2
TGCGCCAGCAGCTCGGGACTAGCCAGGGAGCAGTACTTC
CASSSGLAREQYF
>TRBJ2-5|TRBV28|NA|TRBD2
TGTGCCAGCAGTTTATCACTAGCGGGAGTGGAGACCCAGTACTTC
CASSLSLAGVETQYF
>TRBJ1-1|TRBV5-4|NA|TRBD1
TGTGCCAGCAGCTCAGCCGGGACAGGGGGCACTGAAGCTTTCTTT
CASSSAGTGGTEAFF
>TRBJ2-3|TRBV5-1|NA|NA
TGCGCCAGCAGGGGGAGAGCGCTGAGCACAGATACGCAGTATTTT
CASRGRALSTDTQYF
>TRBJ2-3|TRBV7-2|NA|NA
TGTGCCAGCAGACCCGACAGATATAGCACAGATACGCAGTATTTT
CASRPDRYSTDTQYF
>TRBJ2-1|TRBV6-1|NA|NA
TGTGCCAGCAGCATAGCGGAGACCAATGAGCAGTTCTTC
CASSIAETNEQFF
>TRBJ2-5|TRBV6-6|NA|NA
TGTGCCAGCATGGGGGACGCCATCGTCGGAGAGACCCAGTACTTC
CASMGDAIVGETQYF
>TRBJ2-7|TRBV19|NA|TRBD1
TGTGCCAGTAGTATTGAGGCCGGGACAGGGTTCTCCTACGAGCAGTACTTC
CASSIEAGTGFSYEQYF
>TRBJ1-3|TRBV19|NA|NA
TGTGCCAGTAGTATCCAGCACTACTCTGGAAACACCATATATTTT
CASSIQHYSGNTIYF
>TRBJ1-1|TRBV11-2|once|NA
TGTGCCAGCAGCTTAGACTTTATGAACACTGAAGCTTTCTTT
CASSLDFMNTEAFF
>TRBJ2-1|TRBV19|NA|NA
TGTGCCAGTAGTCATGGAGGTGAGCAGTTCTTC
CASSHGGEQFF
>TRBJ2-5|TRBV7-6|NA|NA
TGTGCCAGCAACCCCGGCGGGTGGGAGACCCAGTACTTC
CASNPGGWETQYF
>TRBJ2-7|TRBV4-3|NA|NA
TGCGCCAGCAGCCAAGAAGAAAACTACGAGCAGTACTTC
CASSQEENYEQYF
>TRBJ2-1|TRBV5-1|few|TRBD1
TGCGCCAGCAGCTTGGCCGTCGGGACAGGGGCCACTGAGCAGTTCTTC
CASSLAVGTGATEQFF
>TRBJ2-3|TRBV5-1|once|NA
TGCGCCAGCAGCTTGACGACAGATACGCAGTATTTT
CASSLTTDTQYF
>TRBJ1-3|TRBV5-4|NA|NA
TGTGCCAGCAGCCCAGACGGCAGGTCCTCTGGAAACACCATATATTTT
CASSPDGRSSGNTIYF
>TRBJ2-1|TRBV30|NA|NA
TGTGCCTGGACCTTAGGAGGGAGTCCGTCGGATGAGCAGTTCTTC
CAWTLGGSPSDEQFF
>TRBJ1-1|TRBV2|NA|NA
TGTGCCAGCAGTGGGGTTGTCGGGAACACTGAAGCTTTCTTT
CASSGVVGNTEAFF
>TRBJ1-4|TRBV5-1|NA|TRBD1
TGCGCCAGCAGTCCTAGGGACAGTAATGAAAAACTGTTTTTT
CASSPRDSNEKLFF
>TRBJ1-1|TRBV6-5|NA|TRBD1
TGTGCCAGCAGTAACAGGGGGCATTGGACTGAAGCTTTCTTT
CASSNRGHWTEAFF
>TRBJ2-7|TRBV7-9|NA|NA
TGTGCCAGCAGCTTAGACAGGGAACAGCAGTACTTC
CASSLDREQQYF
>TRBJ2-3|TRBV11-3|NA|TRBD2
TGTGCCAGCAGCACTAGCGGGAGAACAGATACGCAGTATTTT
CASSTSGRTDTQYF
>TRBJ2-1|TRBV7-3|NA|TRBD2
TGTGCCAGCAGCGACCTAGCGGGAGCGAACAATGAGCAGTTCTTC
CASSDLAGANNEQFF
>TRBJ2-7|TRBV6-6|NA|NA
TGTGCCAGCAGTTACTCGACGGGGGAGCAGTACTTC
CASSYSTGEQYF
>TRBJ1-5|TRBV5-6|NA|TRBD1
TGTGCCAGCAGCAGACAGGGGACCAGCAATCAGCCCCAGCATTTT
CASSRQGTSNQPQHF
>TRBJ2-7|TRBV28|NA|TRBD1
TGTGCCAGCAGAGGAACTGGGGACAGGGGCTACGAGCAGTACTTC
CASRGTGDRGYEQYF
>TRBJ1-1|TRBV5-4|NA|TRBD1
TGTGCCAGCTTCGGGACAGCGACGAACACTGAAGCTTTCTTT
CASFGTATNTEAFF
>TRBJ2-7|TRBV11-3|NA|TRBD1
TGTGCCAGCAGCTTACCACAGGGGGCAACCACCTACGAGCAGTACTTC
CASSLPQGATTYEQYF
>TRBJ2-7|TRBV18|NA|TRBD1
TGTGCCAGCTCACTGTCCGGGACAGGAGAACAGTACTTC
CASSLSGTGEQYF
>TRBJ2-1|TRBV5-1|NA|NA
TGCGCCAGCAGCCCCGAACCGTCAGGCTCCTACAATGAGCAGTTCTTC
CASSPEPSGSYNEQFF
>TRBJ2-4|TRBV7-2|once|TRBD2
TGTGCCAGCAGCCCCCCCGGGGGAGGGCCAAGGAGAGCCAAAAACATTCAGTACTTC
CASSPPGGGPRRAKNIQYF
>TRBJ2-7|TRBV4-1|NA|NA
TGCGCCAGCAGCCAAGACTTATCTCGGGAGCAGTACTTC
CASSQDLSREQYF
>TRBJ2-5|TRBV28|NA|NA
TGTGCCAGCAGTCTAGGGGTCCGGTACCAAGAGACCCAGTACTTC
CASSLGVRYQETQYF
>TRBJ1-2|TRBV7-9|once|NA
TGTGCCAGCAGCTCTTCGGGGGGTAACTATGGCTACACCTTC
CASSSSGGNYGYTF
>TRBJ2-7|TRBV28|NA|NA
TGTGCCAGCAGTTCGAGGGAGCAGTACTTC
CASSSREQYF
>TRBJ2-5|TRBV15|NA|NA
TGTGCCACCAGCAGAGGGCAGGCCGGGGAAGAGACCCAGTACTTC
CATSRGQAGEETQYF
>TRBJ2-7|TRBV30|NA|NA
TGTGCCTGGGACAGGTCCTACGAGCAGTACTTC
CAWDRSYEQYF
>TRBJ2-3|TRBV11-2|NA|TRBD2
TGTGCCAGCAGCTCGGGAGGGCCGGGCGCAGATACGCAGTATTTT
CASSSGGPGADTQYF
>TRBJ2-3|TRBV5-1|NA|TRBD2
TGCGCCAGCAGCCTCGGGACTAGCGGATACACAGATACGCAGTATTTT
CASSLGTSGYTDTQYF
>TRBJ2-1|TRBV7-3|NA|NA
TGTGCCAGCAGCCCCTATGGGGGGAGCATGAGCGAGCAGTTCTTC
CASSPYGGSMSEQFF
>TRBJ1-1|TRBV27|NA|NA
TGTGCCAGCAGTCGACAGTCGAACACTGAAGCTTTCTTT
CASSRQSNTEAFF
>TRBJ1-3|TRBV7-2|NA|NA
TGTGCCAGCAAGCAGGCAAATTCAAACACCATATATTTT
CASKQANSNTIYF
>TRBJ2-1|TRBV7-2|NA|TRBD2
TGTGCCAGCAGCTTACGGGGCGGGAGGGCCTCTACTGAGCAGTTCTTC
CASSLRGGRASTEQFF